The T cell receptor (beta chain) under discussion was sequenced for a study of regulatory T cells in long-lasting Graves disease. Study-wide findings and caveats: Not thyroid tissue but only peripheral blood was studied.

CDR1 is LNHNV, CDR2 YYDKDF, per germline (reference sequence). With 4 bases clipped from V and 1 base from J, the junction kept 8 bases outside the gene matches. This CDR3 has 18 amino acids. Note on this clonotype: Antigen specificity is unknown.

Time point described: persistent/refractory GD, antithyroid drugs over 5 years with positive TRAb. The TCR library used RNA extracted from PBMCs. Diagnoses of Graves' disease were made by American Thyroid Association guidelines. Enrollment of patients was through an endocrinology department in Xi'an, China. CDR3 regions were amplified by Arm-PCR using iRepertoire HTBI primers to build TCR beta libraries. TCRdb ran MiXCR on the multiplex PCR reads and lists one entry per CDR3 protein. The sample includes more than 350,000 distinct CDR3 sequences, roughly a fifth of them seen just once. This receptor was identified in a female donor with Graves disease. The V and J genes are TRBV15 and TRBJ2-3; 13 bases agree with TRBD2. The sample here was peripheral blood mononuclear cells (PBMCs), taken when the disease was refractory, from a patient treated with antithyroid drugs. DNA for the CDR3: TGTGCCACCAGCACCGGACTAGCGGGAGCAATGGGCACAGATACGCAGTATTTT. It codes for CATSTGLAGAMGTDTQYF.